This T cell receptor (beta chain) was captured in a study of control samples from healthy donors and cancer patients. This table comes from immunoSEQ multiplex PCR, and its TCRdb copy is limited to in-frame clones, with some not included. The sample contains approximately 180,000 clones, about 91% of which appear only once. Germline V gives CDR1 SGHRS, CDR2 YFSETQ. Trimming cost V 7 bases and J 7 bases; bases outside gene matches: 4. This CDR3 has 12 amino acids. The sample was blood. The chain joins TRBV5-1 to TRBJ2-2; 7 nucleotides match TRBD1. The receptor's source is a woman aged 40 to 50 in good health. CDR3 loop: CASGQDLGELFF. The CDR3 bases are TGCGCCAGCGGACAGGATCTCGGGGAGCTGTTTTTT. Looking up the rest from reference TRBV5-1 and TRBJ2-2 gives the full variable domain: KAGVTQTPRYLIKTRGQQVTLSCSPISGHRSVSWYQQTPGQGLQFLFEYFSETQRNKGNFPGRFSGRQFSNSRSEMNVSTLELGDSALYLCASGQDLGELFFGEGSRLTVL.